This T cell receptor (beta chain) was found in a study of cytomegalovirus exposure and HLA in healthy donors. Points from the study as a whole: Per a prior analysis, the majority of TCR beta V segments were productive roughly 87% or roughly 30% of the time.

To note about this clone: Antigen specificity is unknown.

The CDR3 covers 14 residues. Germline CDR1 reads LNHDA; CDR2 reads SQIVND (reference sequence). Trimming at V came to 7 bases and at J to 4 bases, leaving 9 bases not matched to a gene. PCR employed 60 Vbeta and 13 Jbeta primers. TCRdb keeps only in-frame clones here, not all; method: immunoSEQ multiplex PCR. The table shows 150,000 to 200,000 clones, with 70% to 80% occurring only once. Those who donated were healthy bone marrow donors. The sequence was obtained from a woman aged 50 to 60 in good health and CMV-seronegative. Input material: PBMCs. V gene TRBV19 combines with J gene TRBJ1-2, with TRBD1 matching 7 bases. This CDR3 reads CASTQDREPYGYTF. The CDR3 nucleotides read TGTGCCAGTACGCAAGACAGGGAGCCCTATGGCTACACCTTC.